This passage covers 9 T cell receptor beta chains from one sample sequenced in a study of beta chain features in type 1 diabetes. Sequenced material consisted of expressed TCRB transcripts (all of the isolated RNA was reverse transcribed). TCRdb's copy holds only in-frame clones and misses some; the assay was immunoSEQ multiplex PCR. This table holds 200,000 to 250,000 clones, approximately 10% found once. Sequencing was carried out using central memory CD4+ T cells from blood. The receptors were gathered from a man aged 18 to 29 in good health.

The J gene is TRBJ2-3, the V gene TRBV5-4; 11 positions match TRBD2. This CDR3 is built from 15 residues. Germline V gene sequence: CDR1 SGHNT, CDR2 YYREEE (reference sequence). V was clipped by 3 bases and J by 2 bases; unmatched bases: 2. The CDR3, as DNA: TGTGCCAGCAGCTCGGGACTAGCGGTCACAGATACGCAGTATTTT. Protein sequence: CASSSGLAVTDTQYF.

This clone was counted a few times. The gene calls are TRBV7-6 and TRBJ2-3, with a tentative D call TRBD1 (6 bases). The length of the CDR3 is 15 residues. The germline V gene has CDR1 SGHVS and CDR2 FNYEAQ. V was pared by 3 bases and J by 2 bases, with 12 bases between. The CDR3 reads CASSLFQGTTDTQYF. The DNA of the CDR3 is TGTGCCAGCAGCTTGTTCCAGGGGACCACAGATACGCAGTATTTT. Together with reference TRBV7-6 and TRBJ2-3, the CDR3 gives the full variable domain: GAGVSQSPRYKVTKRGQDVALRCDPISGHVSLYWYRQALGQGPEFLTYFNYEAQQDKSGLPNDRFSAERPEGSISTLTIQRTEQRDSAMYRCASSLFQGTTDTQYFGPGTRLTVL.

Ten or more counts support this clone. The chain recombines TRBV13 with TRBJ2-4; D unresolved. The CDR3 runs to 14 residues. CDR1 and CDR2 from the germline V gene are PRHDT and FYEKMQ (reference sequence). V was trimmed by 1 base and J by 5 bases, leaving 9 bases between them. CDR3 DNA sequence: TGTGCCAGCAGCTTAGATCCCTCCCAAAACATTCAGTACTTC. Protein sequence: CASSLDPSQNIQYF.

This clone occurred a few times. This rearrangement joins TRBV30 to TRBJ2-5, with D tentatively TRBD1 (6 bases). Trimming took off 3 bases at V and 4 bases at J, with 15 bases between the two ends. Germline loops: CDR1 GTSNPN, CDR2 SVGIG (reference sequence). This CDR3 comprises 14 residues. Here the CDR3 reads CAWSDQGWGETQYF. Here the CDR3 DNA reads TGTGCCTGGAGCGATCAGGGGTGGGGAGAGACCCAGTACTTC.

This clone has more than one count but fewer than ten. The rearrangement links TRBV2 to TRBJ1-1, with 7 positions matching TRBD1. The length of the CDR3 is 15 residues. Germline V lookup: CDR1 SNHLY, CDR2 FYNNEI. The J segment lost 0 bases and the V segment lost 5 bases, leaving 6 bases of the junction unmatched. Here the CDR3 reads CASSYDRVLNTEAFF. For the CDR3, the DNA is TGTGCCAGCAGTTACGACAGGGTATTGAACACTGAAGCTTTCTTT.

This clone was seen only a few times. The V call is TRBV15, the J call TRBJ2-6; 12 positions match TRBD1. This CDR3 has 19 amino acids. From germline, CDR1 is LNHNV and CDR2 YYDKDF (reference sequence). Germline trimming cut 5 bases from V and 0 bases from J; bases unmatched to any gene: 8. In DNA, the CDR3 is TGTGCCACCAGCTCCCTCCGGGACAGGGGGCCCTCTGGGGCCAACGTCCTGACTTTC. This encodes CATSSLRDRGPSGANVLTF.

A few counts support this clone. The chain combines TRBV27 with TRBJ2-1, with TRBD2 as a possible D gene (6 bases). CDR1 is MNHEY, CDR2 SMNVEV, per germline (reference sequence). V was shortened by 0 bases and J by 0 bases, with 9 bases between the two germline ends. The CDR3 is 16 amino acids. CDR3 sequence reads: CASSLSGGSSYNEQFF. In DNA, the CDR3 is TGTGCCAGCAGTTTATCTGGAGGGAGCTCCTACAATGAGCAGTTCTTC.

This chain connects TRBV6-5 to TRBJ2-7, with 7 bases aligning to TRBD1. CDR3 size: 15 residues. Unmatched junction bases numbered 11, after V lost 4 bases and J lost 5 bases. From germline, CDR1 is MNHEY and CDR2 SVGAGI. The CDR3 bases are TGTGCCAGCAGTTTAGAAGGGACAGAATTGGACGAGCAGTACTTC. Translating it yields CASSLEGTELDEQYF.

This chain connects TRBV6-4 to TRBJ2-4, with TRBD1 matching 10 bases. V was clipped by 7 bases and J by 3 bases; unmatched bases: 12. Per the germline V gene, CDR1 is MRHNA and CDR2 is SNTAGT. The CDR3 is made up of 17 amino acids. This chain's CDR3 is CASTRMDRGLGKNIQYF. The CDR3, as DNA: TGTGCCAGCACTAGAATGGACAGGGGGTTAGGCAAAAACATTCAGTACTTC.